This is a list of T cell receptor beta chains from one sample in a study of blood T cell repertoires in COVID-19. Sequencing was performed with immunoSEQ multiplex PCR; in TCRdb, only in-frame clones are kept and a portion is missing. The repertoire holds about 250,000 clones, with roughly 85% as singletons. The sample taken for sequencing was peripheral blood. These receptor sequences come from a man aged 50 to 59 with COVID-19, enrolled during active disease. The CDR3 runs from the conserved cysteine through the conserved F or W. The order of the fields is CDR3 protein, J gene, V gene.

CASSRITGTLPYEQYF TRBJ2-7 TRBV19
CASSLLGGLDEKLFF TRBJ1-4 TRBV7-2
CSVVWGTGTGANVLTF TRBJ2-6 TRBV29-1
CAISLDSNEQFF TRBJ2-1 TRBV10-3
CASAISPNYGYTF TRBJ1-2 TRBV4-3
CASSRGQGGFNSPLHF TRBJ1-6 TRBV5-4
CASSYRGPSYNEQYF TRBJ2-7 TRBV28
CASSLQGAGELFF TRBJ2-2 TRBV7-3
CASSEGGGGYTF TRBJ1-2 TRBV10-2
CASSQRQVMNTGELFF TRBJ2-2 TRBV3-1/TRBV3-2
CASSSWRDTGELFF TRBJ2-2 TRBV5-1
CASSDEGAPNTIYF TRBJ1-3 TRBV6-1
CASSAPGGRDEKLFF TRBJ1-4 TRBV14
CASSPGGTEQFF TRBJ2-1 TRBV18
CSVDPRDTEAFF TRBJ1-1 TRBV29-1
CASSHRDREGDTQYF TRBJ2-3 TRBV11-1
CASSFHPGTGGGTGELFF TRBJ2-2 TRBV5-6
CAWSWTGRAFF TRBJ1-1 TRBV30
CASRNPNRGNTEAFF TRBJ1-1 TRBV21-1
CATSDSLAGSYNEQFF TRBJ2-1 TRBV24-1
CACNGQGSGYTF TRBJ1-2 TRBV28
CASSWRARGGRVTNYGYTF TRBJ1-2 TRBV27
CASNGQPNSYEQYF TRBJ2-7 TRBV6-6
CASRPTGGWSYNSPLHF TRBJ1-6 TRBV11-2
CASSSTTVRPAGGYTF TRBJ1-2 TRBV7-9
CAISELGDTEAFF TRBJ1-1 TRBV10-3
CASSQVGGGTGELFF TRBJ2-2 TRBV3-1/TRBV3-2
CASSTGVVEGYTF TRBJ1-2 TRBV6-1
CASSSVRDSSGANVLTF TRBJ2-6 TRBV19
CASSKARFPRVRGSYNEQFF TRBJ2-1 TRBV21-1
CASSSTLSITSYEQYF TRBJ2-7 TRBV5-1
CASREQGGTNYGYTF TRBJ1-2 TRBV25-1
CASSKGAVSYNEQFF TRBJ2-1 TRBV19
CASSPPARRNTEAFF TRBJ1-1 TRBV18
CASSTVTSGGATYNEQFF TRBJ2-1 TRBV5-1
CASSSRERGSYEQYF TRBJ2-7 TRBV5-4
CASSQGPNEKLFF TRBJ1-4 TRBV2
CASSLEGALYEQYF TRBJ2-7 TRBV5-1
CASSLGDRANSPLHF TRBJ1-6 TRBV7-9
CASSQESSSGGPVLTF TRBJ2-6 TRBV4-2
CASREGHPAYEQYF TRBJ2-7 TRBV5-1
CASSPGQGDSPLHF TRBJ1-6 TRBV4-3
CASQRDNQETQYF TRBJ2-5 TRBV10-3
CASSPGAGAANTEAFF TRBJ1-1 TRBV18
CASAQTGSGNTIYF TRBJ1-3 TRBV10-2
CASSFRRGAPDTQYF TRBJ2-3 TRBV28
CASREDRYYEQYF TRBJ2-7 TRBV5-1
CASSQQGAGGQPQHF TRBJ1-5 TRBV7-2
CASSNRGGLSGELFF TRBJ2-2 TRBV19
CASSSGPGGETQYF TRBJ2-5 TRBV5-1
CASSTTGYPGTEAFF TRBJ1-1 TRBV5-1
CASSLSGSNHGYTF TRBJ1-2 TRBV7-9
CASSLYGQGTVGELFF TRBJ2-2 TRBV7-8
CASSPRTGEAYEQYF TRBJ2-7 TRBV7-6
CASSPSGAYEQYF TRBJ2-7 TRBV27
CARSLRQGSGLPNFPYNEQFF TRBJ2-1 TRBV5-3
CASSSPVAGGRLRTDTQYF TRBJ2-3 TRBV7-2
CAWSVYTRSNYGYTF TRBJ1-2 TRBV30
CASRKWGAPSTDTQYF TRBJ2-3 TRBV19
CASSFDRSNEKLFF TRBJ1-4 TRBV19